Below, 18 T cell receptor beta chains from the same sample are listed, as sequenced in a study of blood T cell repertoires in COVID-19. Libraries were prepared by immunoSEQ multiplex PCR; TCRdb keeps only in-frame clonotypes and omits some of them. The sample has about 110,000 clones; around 80% are singletons. Sequencing was done on a sample of peripheral blood. These TCRs come from a man aged 80 or over with COVID-19, enrolled during active disease.

The chain recombines TRBV7-9 with TRBJ2-1; the match to TRBD2 covers 7 bases. This CDR3 is 13 amino acids long. Per germline, CDR1 SEHNR and CDR2 FQNEAQ (reference sequence). J was trimmed by 7 bases and V by 6 bases; bases with no gene match: 6. CDR3 sequence (DNA): TGTGCCAGCAGTCGTTATAGCGGGAATGAGCAGTTCTTC. This encodes CASSRYSGNEQFF.

The gene calls are TRBV11-2 and TRBJ2-7, with a possible D match to TRBD2 (6 bases). CDR1 and CDR2 from the germline V gene are SGHAT and FQNNGV. The germline V and J ends were trimmed by 5 bases and 0 bases, with 11 bases remaining between them. CDR3 size: 14 residues. In DNA form, the CDR3 reads TGTGCCAGCAGCCCCGGGACTTACTCCTACGAGCAGTACTTC. As protein: CASSPGTYSYEQYF.

The chain uses TRBV27 and TRBJ2-7, with 13 bases identical to TRBD2. CDR3 length equals 19 residues. Germline assignment: CDR1 MNHEY and CDR2 SMNVEV (reference sequence). The V segment lost 5 bases and the J segment 6 bases; nucleotides outside the gene matches: 19. The CDR3 is CASSLGQPGTLAGGREQYF. The CDR3 DNA follows: TGTGCCAGCAGTCTGGGACAGCCAGGAACACTAGCGGGAGGGCGCGAGCAGTACTTC.

The chain couples TRBV6-5 to TRBJ1-2; 7 nucleotides align to TRBD1. CDR1 MNHEY and CDR2 SVGAGI come from the germline V gene. The V and J ends lost 6 bases and 2 bases, in that order; junction bases with no gene match: 9. The CDR3 extends over 15 amino acids. The CDR3 region has the DNA TGTGCCAGCAGCCTGACCGGGACAGCCAACTATGGCTACACCTTC. Its protein is CASSLTGTANYGYTF.

The V and J genes are TRBV4-2 and TRBJ2-3, with TRBD1 matching over 12 bases. The CDR3 is 18 amino acids. J lost 9 bases, V lost 0 bases, and 13 bases had no gene match. Per germline, CDR1 LGHNA and CDR2 YNFKEQ. The CDR3 DNA reads as TGTGCCAGCAGCCAAGAGGCCGGGGGTGGGACAGGGGGCAAGACGCAGTATTTT. It specifies CASSQEAGGGTGGKTQYF.

J is TRBJ1-3 and V is TRBV3-1 (or the pseudogene TRBV3-2); D may be TRBD1 (5 bases). The V and J ends lost 1 base and 2 bases respectively, with 12 bases between them. Germline assignment: CDR1 LGHDT and CDR2 YNNKEL (reference sequence). The CDR3 runs 16 residues. CDR3 DNA sequence: TGTGCCAGCAGCCAAGCACCAGGGTCTGCTGGAAACACCATATATTTT. It is translated as CASSQAPGSAGNTIYF.

The rearrangement links TRBV7-9 to TRBJ2-5; 9 bases line up with TRBD1. The CDR3 is 15 residues long. Germline CDR1 SEHNR, CDR2 FQNEAQ (reference sequence). V lost 2 bases, J lost 5 bases, and 6 bases stayed unmatched. The CDR3 region has the DNA TGTGCCAGCAGCTTACCGGGGACAGGGCTGGAGACCCAGTACTTC. Protein product: CASSLPGTGLETQYF.

The chain carries TRBV3-1 (or the pseudogene TRBV3-2) and TRBJ2-7, with D unclear. V shed 5 bases and J shed 7 bases, with 9 bases lying between them. Germline V CDR1 and CDR2: LGHDT, YNNKEL (reference sequence). The CDR3 has 11 residues. The CDR3 sequence: CASSILGEQYF. In DNA, the CDR3 is TGTGCCAGCAGCATACTCGGGGAGCAGTACTTC.

This rearrangement joins TRBV6-5 to TRBJ2-3; 7 bases fit TRBD2. The CDR3 totals 14 residues. V gave up 6 bases and J gave up 1 base; unmatched junction bases: 4. Germline-derived CDR1 and CDR2 are MNHEY and SVGAGI. The CDR3 loop reads CASRHTSGTDTQYF. DNA for the CDR3: TGTGCCAGCAGACATACTAGCGGCACAGATACGCAGTATTTT.

The sample holds a few counts of this clone. This chain connects TRBV18 to TRBJ1-2; D gene ambiguous. The germline gives CDR1 KGHSH, CDR2 LQKENI. Trimming removed 6 bases at V and 4 bases at J, with 18 bases between. The CDR3 has 15 amino acids. CDR3 DNA sequence: TGTGCCAGCTCTCCCACTCCCCCGGGAGTCTATGGCTACACCTTC. This encodes CASSPTPPGVYGYTF. Full variable domain (remainder filled in from reference TRBV18 and TRBJ1-2): NAGVMQNPRHLVRRRGQEARLRCSPMKGHSHVYWYRQLPEEGLKFMVYLQKENIIDESGMPKERFSAEFPKEGPSILRIQQVVRGDSAAYFCASSPTPPGVYGYTFGSGTRLTVV.

This rearrangement joins TRBV24-1 to TRBJ1-1; TRBD1 agrees at 10 bases. The CDR3 runs to 13 residues. From germline, CDR1 is KGHDR and CDR2 SFDVKD. The ends lost 6 bases at V and 4 bases at J; junction bases unmatched: 1. CDR3 amino acids: CATSRTGGTEAFF. The CDR3 region has the DNA TGTGCCACCAGTCGGACAGGGGGCACTGAAGCTTTCTTT.

The chain employs TRBV7-3 and TRBJ2-1; 15 nucleotides agree with TRBD2. The CDR3 has 21 amino acids. CDR1 is SGHTA and CDR2 is FQGTGA in the germline V gene. Trimming at V came to 1 base and at J to 7 bases, leaving 17 bases not matched to a gene. The CDR3, as DNA: TGTGCCAGCAGCTTAAGGGGTTTGGGAGGACTAGCGGGAGGGCGTTCAAATGAGCAGTTCTTC. Protein sequence: CASSLRGLGGLAGGRSNEQFF. Supplemented by reference TRBV7-3 and TRBJ2-1, the full variable domain reads GAGVSQTPSNKVTEKGKYVELRCDPISGHTALYWYRQSLGQGPEFLIYFQGTGAADDSGLPNDRFFAVRPEGSVSTLKIQRTERGDSAVYLCASSLRGLGGLAGGRSNEQFFGPGTRLTVL.

The count of this clone is one. The rearrangement links TRBV3-1 (or the pseudogene TRBV3-2) to TRBJ2-1; 8 bases align to TRBD2. The J segment lost 6 bases and the V segment lost 1 base, leaving 8 bases of the junction unmatched. This CDR3 has 16 residues. Germline V gene data show CDR1 as LGHDT and CDR2 as YNNKEL (reference sequence). The CDR3 DNA is TGTGCCAGCAGCCAAGCTTTCAGCGGGAGTCCCAATGAGCAGTTCTTC. The encoded protein is CASSQAFSGSPNEQFF.

The V call is TRBV5-1, the J call TRBJ1-1; D unclear. The CDR3 spans 14 residues. The germline V gene has CDR1 SGHRS and CDR2 YFSETQ. The V end lost 2 bases, the J end lost 4 bases, and 12 bases lay between the germline ends. The CDR3: CASSFGGRGTEAFF. CDR3 in DNA: TGCGCCAGCAGCTTTGGTGGCCGAGGCACTGAAGCTTTCTTT.

J is TRBJ1-2 and V is TRBV7-2, with D perhaps TRBD1 (5 bases). The CDR3 is made up of 16 amino acids. Germline loops: CDR1 SGHTA, CDR2 FQGNSA. V gave up 1 base and J gave up 1 base, with 13 bases separating them. The CDR3 DNA is TGTGCCAGCAGCTTAGGTTTGCAGGGCCTTAACTATGGCTACACCTTC. This codes for CASSLGLQGLNYGYTF.

The chain is built from TRBV5-6 and TRBJ2-5; 8 bases are shared with TRBD2. The J segment lost 1 base and the V segment lost 4 bases, leaving 3 bases of the junction unmatched. Per the germline V gene, CDR1 is SGHDT and CDR2 is YYEEEE. The CDR3 extends over 14 amino acids. In DNA, the CDR3 is TGTGCCAGCAGCGGCGGGGGGTTCCAAGAGACCCAGTACTTC. Translation: CASSGGGFQETQYF.

This clone was seen more than once but under ten times. The chain is built from TRBV7-9 and TRBJ2-3; D is unresolved. The CDR3 totals 14 residues. Germline V lookup: CDR1 SEHNR, CDR2 FQNEAQ (reference sequence). Between the trimmed V and J ends, which lost 5 bases and 0 bases, there was a span of 9 bases. CDR3 coding DNA: TGTGCCAGCAGCCCAGACTTTAGCACAGATACGCAGTATTTT. Translation: CASSPDFSTDTQYF.

The V call is TRBV29-1, the J call TRBJ2-7; TRBD1 might be the D (5 bases). The germline V gene has CDR1 SQVTM and CDR2 ANQGSEA. The CDR3 extends over 13 amino acids. Trimming took 3 bases from V and 4 from J, leaving 13 bases between them. The CDR3 DNA reads TGCAGCGTTGAGGACGGCAGGGATTACGAGCAGTACTTC. Encoded protein: CSVEDGRDYEQYF.